Given below is one T cell receptor (beta chain) in context. The source of the sample is a study of OX40 agonist ivuxolimab in advanced cancers. Study-wide context: Having had anti-PD-1, anti-PD-L1 or anti-CTLA-4 therapy before was allowed, and 40% to 45% had some.

Sequenced by immunoSEQ multiplex PCR; TCRdb stores in-frame clones only, minus some. The sample records about 71,000 clones, about 80% being singletons. Autoimmune disease history or systemic immunosuppression was exclusionary. Blood draws occurred at baseline, cycle 4 day 1, and cycle 7 day 1. Per germline, CDR1 PRHDT and CDR2 FYEKMQ (reference sequence). The CDR3 extends over 18 amino acids. Trimming removed 5 bases from V and 2 bases from J; junction bases left unmatched: 14. The clonotype originates from an adult with an advanced solid tumor such as melanoma, head and neck, liver or kidney cancer. Specimen: CD4+ or CD8+ T cells sorted from blood, collected in a trial of the OX40 agonist ivuxolimab. This sequence joins TRBV13 and TRBJ2-3; 9 nucleotides align to TRBD2. CDR3 DNA: TGTGCCAGCAGCACCGCTGCTCTAGCGGGACGGGACACAGATACGCAGTATTTT. This codes for CASSTAALAGRDTDTQYF.